Listed here are 10 T cell receptor beta chains from one sample, sequenced in a study of T cell responses to AZD1222 COVID-19 vaccine. Clones were sequenced by immunoSEQ multiplex PCR, and TCRdb holds only the in-frame ones, with some missing. The data show about 150,000 clones, approximately 90% seen once. The sequencing here drew on peripheral blood, taken on day 0 of AZD1222 vaccination. The receptors stem from an adult in good health.

The chain joins TRBV15 to TRBJ1-2; 7 bases align to TRBD1. Looked up from germline, CDR1 is LNHNV and CDR2 is YYDKDF (reference sequence). The CDR3 covers 17 residues. The V and J ends lost 3 bases and 0 bases, in that order; junction bases with no gene match: 10. CDR3 sequence reads: CATSRTGRDPTNYGYTF. CDR3 sequence (DNA): TGTGCCACCAGCAGGACAGGGAGGGACCCGACTAACTATGGCTACACCTTC.

Regarding this clone: Other DNA sequences from this sample encode an identical CDR3 as well. The V gene is TRBV20-1, the J gene TRBJ1-1; D call uncertain. The CDR3 spans 11 residues. Germline V gene sequence: CDR1 DFQATT, CDR2 SNEGSKA (reference sequence). The V end was cut by 0 bases, the J end by 4 bases, with 3 bases between. The CDR3 region is CSARESTEAFF. CDR3 in DNA: TGCAGTGCTAGAGAGTCCACTGAAGCTTTCTTT.

The chain recombines TRBV19 with TRBJ2-3; the D is unclear. Germline V gene data show CDR1 as LNHDA and CDR2 as SQIVND (reference sequence). The CDR3 extends over 15 amino acids. V was clipped by 4 bases and J by 0 bases, with 11 bases between them. The CDR3 DNA reads as TGTGCCAGTAGTACCGGCACGGACAGCACAGATACGCAGTATTTT. This encodes CASSTGTDSTDTQYF.

This chain joins TRBV5-1 and TRBJ1-3, with D perhaps matching TRBD1 (5 bases). The CDR3 covers 15 residues. From germline, CDR1 is SGHRS and CDR2 YFSETQ. Deletions cut 1 base from V and 11 bases from J, with 19 bases between. This CDR3 reads CASSLTGTPVSPIYF. In nucleotides, the CDR3 is TGCGCCAGCAGCTTGACCGGGACTCCCGTATCTCCCATATATTTT.

The J gene is TRBJ2-7, the V gene TRBV10-3, with 11 bases identical to TRBD2. Trimming cost V 6 bases and J 0 bases; bases outside gene matches: 7. The CDR3 consists of 16 residues. Germline V lookup: CDR1 ENHRY, CDR2 SYGVKD. Written as DNA, the CDR3 is TGTGCCATCAGCGGGACCGGGACTAGCGGCTCCTACGAGCAGTACTTC. Protein product: CAISGTGTSGSYEQYF.

J is TRBJ1-5 and V is TRBV27; D unresolved. CDR1 is MNHEY and CDR2 is SMNVEV in the germline V gene (reference sequence). The CDR3 spans 16 residues. The V end lost 5 bases, the J end lost 0 bases, and 14 bases lay between the germline ends. In DNA, the CDR3 is TGTGCCAGCAGTACCCGAGCCTTTCTTAGCAATCAGCCCCAGCATTTT. It codes for CASSTRAFLSNQPQHF.

The CDR3: CASRPGQVFNQPQHF. The CDR3 region has the DNA TGTGCCAGCAGGCCCGGACAGGTCTTTAATCAGCCCCAGCATTTT. The rearrangement uses TRBV7-2 and TRBJ1-5, with 7 bases lining up with TRBD1. The CDR3 is made up of 15 amino acids. The V segment lost 6 bases and the J segment 4 bases; nucleotides outside the gene matches: 9. Germline loops: CDR1 SGHTA, CDR2 FQGNSA.

The chain has TRBV6-5 and TRBJ1-5; D gene ambiguous. CDR3 length equals 15 residues. Germline loops: CDR1 MNHEY, CDR2 SVGAGI. With 5 bases removed from V and 0 bases from J, the gap between germline ends came to 11 bases. Here the CDR3 reads CASSRTLNSNQPQHF. The CDR3, as DNA: TGTGCCAGCAGTCGTACCCTAAATAGCAATCAGCCCCAGCATTTT.

The gene calls are TRBV7-9 and TRBJ2-7; no clear D. V lost 1 base, J lost 4 bases, and 2 bases lay in between. Germline V gives CDR1 SEHNR, CDR2 FQNEAQ (reference sequence). CDR3 size: 11 residues. CDR3 bases: TGTGCCAGCAGCTTAGAATACGAGCAGTACTTC. This sequence encodes CASSLEYEQYF.

V is TRBV12-3 or TRBV12-4 and J is TRBJ2-7; 8 bases are a match to TRBD1. Trimming removed 8 bases from V and 5 bases from J; junction bases left unmatched: 8. The CDR3 contains 13 residues. The DNA for the CDR3 is TGTGCCAGCCGGACAGGGTCTTGGGACGAGCAGTACTTC. Amino acids: CASRTGSWDEQYF.